A selection of T cell receptor beta chains follows, all from one sample in a study of blood T cell repertoires in COVID-19. Only in-frame clones appear in the TCRdb table, and some are missing; sequencing was by immunoSEQ multiplex PCR. Of about 370,000 clones detected, 75% to 90% appear once; the ten largest clones hold over 0.95%. Sequenced input: PBMCs or T cells enriched from blood (not recorded which). Receptors originate from a man aged 18 to 30 who had recovered from COVID-19. Each CDR3 is given with its conserved first and last residue. Each record gives: V gene, CDR3 protein.

TRBV28,CASKEGIGSPLHF
TRBV11-2,CASSLLADPETQYF
TRBV28,CASQMRTYEQYF
TRBV4-1,CASSQREIRDRREKLFF
TRBV5-1,CASSLTDRGFSNSPLHF
TRBV14,CASSPMRAGNTIYF
TRBV21-1,CASSNDWGEYGYTF
TRBV4-2,CASSQVVGGYEQYF
TRBV5-5,CASSLSGTARGYTF
TRBV2,CASRDRLLINQPQHF
TRBV7-8,CASRKGGGGPVGTEQFF
TRBV29-1,CSVGGNSNQPQHF
TRBV6-5,CASQLISTDTQYF
TRBV5-4,CASSLTNSYEQYF
TRBV5-6,CASSYDRNSQFF
TRBV5-4,CASSSQGFGYTF
TRBV4-1,CASSLFGTGVGELFF
TRBV4-2,CASSQASGRLHEQYF
TRBV5-1,CASSILTSGGQETQYF
TRBV5-1,CASSLSGEVGELFF
TRBV14,CASSQVQGAISEAFF
TRBV5-1,CASSSGVADTQYF